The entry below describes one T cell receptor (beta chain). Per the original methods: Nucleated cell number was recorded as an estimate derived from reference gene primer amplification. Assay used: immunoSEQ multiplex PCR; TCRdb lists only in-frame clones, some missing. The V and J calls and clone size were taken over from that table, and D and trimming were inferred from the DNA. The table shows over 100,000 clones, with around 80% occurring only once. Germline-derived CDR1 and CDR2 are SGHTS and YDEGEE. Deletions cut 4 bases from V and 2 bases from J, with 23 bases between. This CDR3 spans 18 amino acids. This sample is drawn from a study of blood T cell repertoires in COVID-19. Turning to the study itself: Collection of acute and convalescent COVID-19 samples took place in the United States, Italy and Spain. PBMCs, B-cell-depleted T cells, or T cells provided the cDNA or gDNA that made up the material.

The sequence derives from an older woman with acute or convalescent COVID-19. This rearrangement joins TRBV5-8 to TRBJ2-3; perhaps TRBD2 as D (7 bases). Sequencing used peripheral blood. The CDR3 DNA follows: TGTGCCAGCAGCGGGGGGCAGGGGCGGGGGTTTTCCACAGATACGCAGTATTTT. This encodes CASSGGQGRGFSTDTQYF.